This T cell receptor (beta chain) originates from a study of T cells in Graves' hyperthyroidism and ophthalmopathy. The table lists this clonotype with many counts. TCR beta CDR3 sequences were amplified from RNA transcripts. The study used the HTBI primer set for a first-round RT-PCR of the TCR CDR3. TCRdb re-derived calls from the multiplex PCR reads in MiXCR, one entry per CDR3 protein. The data show nearly 600,000 distinct CDR3 sequences, with approximately 15% seen just once and more than 5% held by the top ten. Germline CDR1 reads SGHAT; CDR2 reads FQNNGV. V was pared by 2 bases and J by 0 bases, with 8 bases between. The CDR3 length is 14 residues.

The specimen was blood. This receptor was obtained from a woman aged 25 to 39 with Graves' hyperthyroidism that later progressed to Graves' ophthalmopathy. The V call is TRBV11-2, the J call TRBJ2-7; D might be TRBD1 (6 bases). CDR3 nucleotides: TGTGCCAGCAGCTTATACAGGGTCTCCTACGAGCAGTACTTC. Encoded protein: CASSLYRVSYEQYF.